Sequencing of this TCR beta chain was carried out in a study of blood T cell repertoires in COVID-19. Study overall: Acute and convalescent COVID-19 samples came from the United States, Italy and Spain.

As processed by the authors: Cell counts per sample came from amplifying reference gene primers. The protocol was immunoSEQ multiplex PCR, while the TCRdb copy is restricted to in-frame clones and leaves out a portion. That table gives V, J and clone size, and the DNA gave D and trimming. Among 100,000 to 120,000 clones listed, 88% were seen once. The sequence came from a woman aged 45-65 years with acute or convalescent COVID-19. The sequenced material came from peripheral blood.

The CDR3 is CASSEEGRFAGTTQYF. CDR3 sequence (DNA): TGTGCCAGCAGTGAAGAGGGTCGTTTTGCGGGAACCACGCAGTATTTT. This chain uses TRBV2 with TRBJ2-3, with D maybe TRBD2 (6 bases). Trimming removed 1 base from V and 9 bases from J, with 20 bases in between. The CDR3 covers 16 residues. Per germline, CDR1 SNHLY and CDR2 FYNNEI. The full variable domain, completed using reference TRBV2 and TRBJ2-3, is EPEVTQTPSHQVTQMGQEVILRCVPISNHLYFYWYRQILGQKVEFLVSFYNNEISEKSEIFDDQFSVERPDGSNFTLKIRSTKLEDSAMYFCASSEEGRFAGTTQYFGPGTRLTVL.